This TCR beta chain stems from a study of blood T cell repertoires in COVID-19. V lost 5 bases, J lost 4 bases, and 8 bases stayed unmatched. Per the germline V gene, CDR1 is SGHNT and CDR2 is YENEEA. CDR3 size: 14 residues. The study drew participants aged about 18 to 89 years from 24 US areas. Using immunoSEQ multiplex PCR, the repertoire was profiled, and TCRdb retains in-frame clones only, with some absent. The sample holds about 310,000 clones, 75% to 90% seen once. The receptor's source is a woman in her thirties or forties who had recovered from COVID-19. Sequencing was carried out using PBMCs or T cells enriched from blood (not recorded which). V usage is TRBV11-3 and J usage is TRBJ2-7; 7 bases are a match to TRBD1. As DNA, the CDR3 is TGTGCCAGCAGCAACCGGGACAGCCTTTACGAGCAGTACTTC. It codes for CASSNRDSLYEQYF.